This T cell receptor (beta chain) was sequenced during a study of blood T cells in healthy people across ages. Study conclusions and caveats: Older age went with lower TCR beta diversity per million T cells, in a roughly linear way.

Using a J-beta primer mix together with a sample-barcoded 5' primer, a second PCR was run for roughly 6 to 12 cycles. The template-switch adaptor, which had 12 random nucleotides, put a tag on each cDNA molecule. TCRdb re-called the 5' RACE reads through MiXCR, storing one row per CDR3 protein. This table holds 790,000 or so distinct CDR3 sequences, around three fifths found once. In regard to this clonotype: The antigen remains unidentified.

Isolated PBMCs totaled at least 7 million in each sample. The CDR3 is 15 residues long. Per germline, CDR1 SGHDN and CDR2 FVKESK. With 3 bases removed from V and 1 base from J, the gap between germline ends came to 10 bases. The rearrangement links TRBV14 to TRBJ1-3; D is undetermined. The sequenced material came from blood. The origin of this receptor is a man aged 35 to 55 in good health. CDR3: CASSHRGSSGNTIYF. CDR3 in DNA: TGTGCCAGCAGCCACCGCGGCTCGTCTGGAAACACCATATATTTT.